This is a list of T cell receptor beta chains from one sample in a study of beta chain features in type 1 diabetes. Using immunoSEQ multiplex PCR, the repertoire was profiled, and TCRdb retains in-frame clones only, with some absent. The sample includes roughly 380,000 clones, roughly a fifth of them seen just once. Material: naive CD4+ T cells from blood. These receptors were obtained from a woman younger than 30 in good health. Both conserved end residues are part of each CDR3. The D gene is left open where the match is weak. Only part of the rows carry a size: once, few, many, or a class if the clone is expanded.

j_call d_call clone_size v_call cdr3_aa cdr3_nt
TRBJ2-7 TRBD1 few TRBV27 CASSLLGTGNEQYF TGTGCCAGCAGTTTATTAGGGACAGGGAACGAGCAGTACTTC
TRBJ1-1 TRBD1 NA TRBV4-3 CASSHSTGGGEAFF TGCGCCAGCAGCCACTCGACAGGGGGCGGTGAAGCTTTCTTT
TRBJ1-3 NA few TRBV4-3 CASSQAVTDSGNTIYF TGCGCCAGCAGCCAAGCGGTGACAGATTCTGGAAACACCATATATTTT
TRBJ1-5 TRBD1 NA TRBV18 CASSLDRGNQPQHF TGTGCCAGCTCCCTTGACAGGGGGAATCAGCCCCAGCATTTT
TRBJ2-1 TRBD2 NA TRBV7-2 CASSPQGLAGSEQFF TGTGCCAGCAGCCCCCAGGGGCTAGCGGGGTCTGAGCAGTTCTTC
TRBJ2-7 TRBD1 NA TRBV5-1 CASSSRQGAGEQYF TGCGCCAGCAGCTCTCGGCAGGGGGCAGGGGAGCAGTACTTC
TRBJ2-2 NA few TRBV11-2 CASSSLRGTGELFF TGTGCCAGCAGCTCTTTAAGGGGCACCGGGGAGCTGTTTTTT
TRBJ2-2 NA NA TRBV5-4 CASSYRNTGELFF TGTGCCAGCAGCTACAGGAACACCGGGGAGCTGTTTTTT
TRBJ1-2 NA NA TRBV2 CASSALRGTYYGYTF TGTGCCAGCAGTGCCCTCCGGGGGACTTACTATGGCTACACCTTC
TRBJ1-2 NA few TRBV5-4 CASSPDTNYGYTF TGTGCCAGCAGCCCGGACACAAACTATGGCTACACCTTC
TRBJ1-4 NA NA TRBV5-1 CASSSGSTSYDEKLFF TGCGCCAGCAGCTCCGGTTCTACTTCGTACGATGAAAAACTGTTTTTT
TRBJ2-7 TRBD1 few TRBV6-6 CASSSRQGSYEQYF TGTGCCAGCAGTTCGAGACAGGGAAGCTACGAGCAGTACTTC
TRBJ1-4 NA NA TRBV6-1 CASSEFYFSTNEKLFF TGTGCCAGCAGTGAATTTTACTTCTCAACTAATGAAAAACTGTTTTTT
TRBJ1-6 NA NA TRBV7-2 CASSLRDNYNSPLHF TGTGCCAGCAGCCTACGGGACAACTATAATTCACCCCTCCACTTT
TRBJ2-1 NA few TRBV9 CASSPDTSYNEQFF TGTGCCAGCAGTCCAGACACCTCCTACAATGAGCAGTTCTTC
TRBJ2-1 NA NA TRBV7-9 CASSLASAGNNEQFF TGTGCCAGCAGCTTAGCTTCGGCAGGGAACAATGAGCAGTTCTTC